Below, 17 T cell receptor beta chains from the same sample are listed, as sequenced in a study of T cells expressing NK-cell markers. TCRdb re-called the 5' RACE reads; every CDR3 protein appears as one record, without DNA. The table lists more than 90,000 distinct CDR3 sequences. Material for sequencing was blood T cells: a sorted CD56 or NKG2C T cell subset, CD4+ or CD8+ T cells, or bulk PBMC T cells (not recorded which). Every receptor here comes from a woman between 18 and 70 years old in good health.

V and J are TRBV12-3 or TRBV12-4 and TRBJ2-1; TCRdb's D call, TRBD2, is unchecked because there is no DNA. CDR3 length: 17 residues. The chain's CDR3 is CASSRVLAGVIYNEQFF.

The chain uses TRBV20-1 and TRBJ2-5. This CDR3 has 14 amino acids. Germline V gene sequence: CDR1 DFQATT, CDR2 SNEGSKA (reference sequence). The CDR3 protein is CSALQVEYQETQYF.

J is TRBJ2-3 and V is TRBV20-1; TCRdb designates TRBD1, a call that cannot be tested without DNA. CDR3 length equals 15 residues. Germline V CDR1 and CDR2: DFQATT, SNEGSKA (reference sequence). The CDR3 sequence: CSARGEGPSTDTQYF.

The chain has TRBV27 and TRBJ2-7; the TCRdb call, TRBD2, lacks DNA for checking. This CDR3 contains 16 residues. In germline, CDR1 is MNHEY, CDR2 SMNVEV (reference sequence). This CDR3 is CASSPPGQREDYEQYF.

The chain employs TRBV27 and TRBJ2-7; TCRdb selects TRBD2, and the lack of DNA leaves this call unchecked. The CDR3 covers 15 residues. Per the germline V gene, CDR1 is MNHEY and CDR2 is SMNVEV (reference sequence). CDR3 residues: CASSLMAGVSYEQYF.

The rearrangement uses TRBV7-9 and TRBJ1-1; TCRdb gives TRBD1 as the D gene, but with no DNA this cannot be confirmed. The CDR3 consists of 15 residues. Germline CDR1 and CDR2: SEHNR and FQNEAQ (reference sequence). The CDR3 protein is CASSPEGTGVPEAFF.

This sequence joins TRBV20-1 and TRBJ1-4; the TCRdb call, TRBD1, lacks DNA for checking. This CDR3 is built from 16 residues. Germline lookup yields CDR1 DFQATT and CDR2 SNEGSKA (reference sequence). Here the CDR3 reads CSAQAGVVLINEKLFF.

This chain links TRBV5-6 with TRBJ1-2; the TRBD1 assignment by TCRdb is unverifiable without DNA. In germline, CDR1 is SGHDT, CDR2 YYEEEE. The CDR3 runs to 15 residues. CDR3 protein: CASSFRVRPNYGYTF.

The CDR3 here is CASSYELDPDTQYF. V is TRBV5-6 and J is TRBJ2-3. CDR1 is SGHDT, CDR2 YYEEEE, per germline. The CDR3 length is 14 residues.

This chain links TRBV11-2 with TRBJ2-1; the TCRdb call, TRBD1, lacks DNA for checking. Germline-derived CDR1 and CDR2 are SGHAT and FQNNGV. This CDR3 has 14 amino acids. This CDR3 is CASSYGTGDDEQFF.

The J gene is TRBJ2-7, the V gene TRBV29-1. Germline V gene data show CDR1 as SQVTM and CDR2 as ANQGSEA. This CDR3 has 12 residues. CDR3: CSVEDTLYEQYF.

This chain connects TRBV6-1 to TRBJ2-3; TCRdb designates TRBD1, a call that cannot be tested without DNA. The CDR3 extends over 15 amino acids. Germline loops: CDR1 MNHNS, CDR2 SASEGT. The CDR3: CAVLPPGGAADTQYF.

This rearrangement joins TRBV4-3 to TRBJ1-6. CDR1 LGHNA and CDR2 YSLEER come from the germline V gene. This CDR3 is 12 amino acids long. This CDR3 is CASSHPNSPLHF.

The rearrangement joins TRBV7-9 to TRBJ2-3. This CDR3 has 15 residues. The germline gives CDR1 SEHNR, CDR2 FQNEAQ (reference sequence). CDR3 sequence: CASSLVGIGTDTQYF.

The rearrangement links TRBV4-1 to TRBJ2-4; there is no DNA to check the TCRdb D call of TRBD1. The CDR3 has 15 residues. Germline V lookup: CDR1 MGHRA, CDR2 YSYEKL. The CDR3 here is CASSQEAGEEDIQYF.

This chain uses TRBV5-4 with TRBJ2-2; the TCRdb call, TRBD2, lacks DNA for checking. The CDR3 runs 16 residues. Germline V CDR1 and CDR2: SGHNT, YYREEE (reference sequence). CDR3 region: CASRGGLDTNTGELFF. Full variable domain (missing parts from reference TRBV5-4 and TRBJ2-2): ETGVTQSPTHLIKTRGQQVTLRCSSQSGHNTVSWYQQALGQGPQFIFQYYREEENGRGNFPPRFSGLQFPNYSSELNVNALELDDSALYLCASRGGLDTNTGELFFGEGSRLTVL.

The chain links TRBV30 to TRBJ2-1. CDR3 length: 13 amino acids. Per the germline V gene, CDR1 is GTSNPN and CDR2 is SVGIG (reference sequence). The CDR3 sequence: CAWNPSSYNEQFF.